This passage covers 29 T cell receptor beta chains from one sample sequenced in a study of shared clonotypes between healthy human individuals. Produced via immunoSEQ multiplex PCR; TCRdb's table is partial and in-frame only. Counted here are 900,000 to 1,200,000 clones, approximately 80% occurring once; the ten biggest clones make up roughly 0.55%. The sequenced sample was memory CD4+ T cells from PBMCs. Sample subset: CD45RA-negative fraction. The receptors stem from a man between 18 and 29 years old in good health. Some clones in this sample may be carry-over from other donors' samples.

The chain links TRBV5-1 to TRBJ2-3; the D gene is possibly TRBD1 (5 bases). This CDR3 is built from 17 residues. Germline V gives CDR1 SGHRS, CDR2 YFSETQ. Trimming took 1 base from V and 3 from J, leaving 18 bases between them. The CDR3 loop reads CASSLNGQGRGTDTQYF. CDR3 DNA sequence: TGCGCCAGCAGCTTGAATGGGCAGGGTAGAGGAACAGATACGCAGTATTTT.

This chain uses TRBV19 with TRBJ1-4, with D possibly being TRBD1 (5 bases). The CDR3 length is 14 residues. Germline V CDR1 and CDR2: LNHDA, SQIVND (reference sequence). V dropped 5 bases and J dropped 0 bases, with 7 bases sitting between them. The CDR3 sequence is CASSVQATNEKLFF. The DNA of the CDR3 is TGTGCCAGTAGTGTACAGGCAACTAATGAAAAACTGTTTTTT.

The rearrangement links TRBV28 to TRBJ2-3; D gene ambiguous. The CDR3 has 12 amino acids. Trimming took off 5 bases at V and 3 bases at J, with 6 bases between the two ends. Germline CDR1 is MDHEN and CDR2 is SYDVKM. The CDR3 sequence: CASSAVTDTQYF. CDR3 coding DNA: TGTGCCAGCAGTGCAGTGACAGATACGCAGTATTTT. Complete variable domain (other parts from reference TRBV28 and TRBJ2-3): DVKVTQSSRYLVKRTGEKVFLECVQDMDHENMFWYRQDPGLGLRLIYFSYDVKMKEKGDIPEGYSVSREKKERFSLILESASTNQTSMYLCASSAVTDTQYFGPGTRLTVL.

V is TRBV6-1 and J is TRBJ1-1; D is uncertain. CDR3 size: 13 residues. Germline V lookup: CDR1 MNHNS, CDR2 SASEGT. V lost 6 bases and J 5 bases, leaving 13 bases between the germline ends. This CDR3 reads CASSWMRVTEAFF. CDR3 DNA: TGTGCCAGCAGCTGGATGAGGGTGACTGAAGCTTTCTTT.

As to this clone: This sample also contains other DNA sequences that code for the same CDR3. The CDR3 sequence: CASSLDRGEQYF. In DNA, the CDR3 is TGTGCCAGCAGCTTGGACCGGGGGGAGCAGTACTTC. The chain combines TRBV5-6 with TRBJ2-7, with D possibly matching TRBD2 (6 bases). The CDR3 has 12 residues. Germline assignment: CDR1 SGHDT and CDR2 YYEEEE. The V and J ends lost 0 bases and 7 bases respectively, with 8 bases between them.

This clone has a count of ten or more. V gene TRBV28 combines with J gene TRBJ2-7; perhaps TRBD2 as D (5 bases). The CDR3 has 13 amino acids. Trimming took off 4 bases at V and 2 bases at J, with 9 bases between the two ends. Germline V gene sequence: CDR1 MDHEN, CDR2 SYDVKM. The CDR3 here is CASSSPAAYEQYF. The CDR3 nucleotides are TGTGCCAGCAGTTCTCCAGCGGCCTACGAGCAGTACTTC.

The chain uses TRBV25-1 and TRBJ2-7; 9 bases are shared with TRBD1. In germline, CDR1 is MGHDK, CDR2 SYGVNS. V shed 6 bases, J shed 2 bases, and the junction held 8 bases outside the gene matches. The CDR3 has 15 amino acids. This CDR3 is CASRLTGTGPYEQYF. CDR3 nucleotides: TGTGCCAGCAGACTCACCGGGACAGGGCCCTACGAGCAGTACTTC.

V is TRBV4-2 and J is TRBJ2-3; 13 nucleotides line up with TRBD2. Germline loops: CDR1 LGHNA, CDR2 YNFKEQ. The CDR3 sequence is 19 residues long. V lost 0 bases, J lost 4 bases, and 10 bases stayed unmatched. The CDR3 region is CASSQDPGTSGMGSDTQYF. The CDR3 DNA is TGTGCCAGCAGCCAAGATCCGGGGACTAGCGGGATGGGCTCAGATACGCAGTATTTT.

The chain employs TRBV4-3 and TRBJ1-1; D possibly corresponds to TRBD1 (5 bases). V was cut by 4 bases and J by 2 bases, with 11 bases left in between. Germline loops: CDR1 LGHNA, CDR2 YSLEER. CDR3 length: 14 residues. This CDR3 reads CASSLATANTEAFF. The CDR3 nucleotides read TGCGCCAGCAGCCTCGCGACAGCTAACACTGAAGCTTTCTTT.

This clone was detected ten times or more. The chain carries TRBV7-2 and TRBJ2-1; TRBD2 is a possible D gene (6 bases). V lost 5 bases and J 7 bases, leaving 12 bases between the germline ends. The CDR3 length is 13 residues. Germline assignment: CDR1 SGHTA and CDR2 FQGNSA. The CDR3 here is CASSAYSGNEQFF. CDR3 nucleotides: TGTGCCAGCAGCGCCTATAGCGGAAATGAGCAGTTCTTC.

The rearrangement links TRBV13 to TRBJ1-2; no definite D call. Germline V CDR1 and CDR2: PRHDT, FYEKMQ (reference sequence). The V and J ends lost 5 bases and 8 bases respectively, with 18 bases between them. There are 14 residues in the CDR3. This CDR3 is CASSRKDGYGGYTF. The CDR3 DNA sequence: TGTGCCAGCAGCCGTAAGGACGGGTATGGGGGCTACACCTTC.

About this clone itself: This may come from a read error, since a much larger clone is one base off. The chain couples TRBV9 to TRBJ2-5, with 10 positions matching TRBD2. CDR3 length equals 15 residues. CDR1 SGDLS and CDR2 YYNGEE come from the germline V gene. Trimming removed 4 bases from V and 2 bases from J; junction bases left unmatched: 5. CDR3 bases: TGTGCCAGCAGCCCGGGGACTAGCGCTCAAGAGACCCAGTACTTC. Amino acids: CASSPGTSAQETQYF.

The chain uses TRBV7-2 and TRBJ2-2; 9 nucleotides match TRBD2. With V trimmed by 1 base and J by 8 bases, 17 bases remained unmatched. The CDR3 runs to 19 residues. CDR1 and CDR2 (germline): SGHTA, FQGNSA. CDR3 region: CASSLGRLAVGWPGGELFF. For the CDR3, the DNA is TGTGCCAGCAGCTTAGGGAGACTAGCGGTTGGTTGGCCTGGGGGGGAGCTGTTTTTT.

The chain combines TRBV11-2 with TRBJ2-2; TRBD1 might be the D (6 bases). Germline V gene data show CDR1 as SGHAT and CDR2 as FQNNGV. Trimming shortened V by 2 bases and J by 4 bases, and 23 bases separated the two germline ends. This CDR3 has 19 amino acids. The DNA for the CDR3 is TGTGCCAGCAGCTTAATTCGATCCAAGGGACAATTAGTCACCGGGGAGCTGTTTTTT. This sequence encodes CASSLIRSKGQLVTGELFF.

This chain connects TRBV5-4 to TRBJ2-5; D may correspond to TRBD1 or TRBD2 (7 bases each). The CDR3 is 15 residues long. Trimming cost V 4 bases and J 2 bases, with 15 bases left between them. The germline gives CDR1 SGHNT, CDR2 YYREEE (reference sequence). The DNA for the CDR3 is TGTGCCAGCAGCCCTGGGAGGGGGCGGCAAGAGACCCAGTACTTC. This codes for CASSPGRGRQETQYF.

A single count supports this clone. This rearrangement joins TRBV5-6 to TRBJ2-1; weak D call: TRBD1 (6 bases). The CDR3 contains 15 residues. Trimming took 4 bases from V and 0 from J, leaving 11 bases between them. Per the germline V gene, CDR1 is SGHDT and CDR2 is YYEEEE. In DNA, the CDR3 is TGTGCCAGCAGCCTCAGGGGTGACTCCTACAATGAGCAGTTCTTC. Translation gives CASSLRGDSYNEQFF.

This sequence joins TRBV19 and TRBJ1-1; D is perhaps TRBD1 (5 bases). CDR1 and CDR2 (germline): LNHDA, SQIVND (reference sequence). The CDR3 sequence is 14 residues long. V shed 6 bases and J shed 8 bases, with 19 bases lying between them. CDR3 sequence (DNA): TGTGCCAGTAGCAATAACCGGGACCTTAGAGAAGCTTTCTTT. The encoded protein is CASSNNRDLREAFF.

The gene calls are TRBV7-3 and TRBJ2-3, with a tentative D call TRBD1 (6 bases). Trimming removed 2 bases from V and 5 bases from J, with 11 bases in between. CDR1 and CDR2 from the germline V gene are SGHTA and FQGTGA. The CDR3 contains 14 residues. The CDR3 sequence: CASSLGTTGDTQYF. The CDR3, as DNA: TGTGCCAGCAGCTTAGGAACGACAGGAGATACGCAGTATTTT.

The chain carries TRBV4-2 and TRBJ1-2; weak D call: TRBD1 (6 bases). V dropped 0 bases and J dropped 8 bases, with 10 bases sitting between them. The CDR3 length is 13 residues. The germline gives CDR1 LGHNA, CDR2 YNFKEQ. CDR3 DNA: TGTGCCAGCAGCCAAGATTGGACAGAAGGCTACACCTTC. Translation: CASSQDWTEGYTF.

V and J are TRBV6-1 and TRBJ1-2; 7 nucleotides match TRBD1. CDR1 and CDR2 from the germline V gene are MNHNS and SASEGT. This CDR3 has 16 residues. After removal of 2 bases from V and 4 bases from J, the junction contained 10 bases not matched to a gene. The DNA of the CDR3 is TGTGCCAGCAGTGAACGATCGACAGGGTACACCTATGGCTACACCTTC. Its protein product is CASSERSTGYTYGYTF.

This clone was counted at least ten times. The chain combines TRBV7-2 with TRBJ1-5, with 10 bases lining up with TRBD1. This CDR3 is 15 amino acids long. Losses at the gene ends were 5 bases for V and 7 bases for J; bases not matched to a gene: 8. CDR1 and CDR2 from the germline V gene are SGHTA and FQGNSA. The CDR3 nucleotides read TGTGCCAGCAGCCGAGCCGGGACAGGGGACCAGCCCCAGCATTTT. Encoded protein: CASSRAGTGDQPQHF.

The genes are TRBV28 and TRBJ2-2; no definite D call. The CDR3 consists of 15 residues. CDR1 is MDHEN, CDR2 SYDVKM, per germline. Trimming shortened V by 4 bases and J by 5 bases, and 14 bases separated the two germline ends. The CDR3 sequence: CASSSDYARTGELFF. The CDR3 bases are TGTGCCAGCAGTTCAGATTACGCGAGGACCGGGGAGCTGTTTTTT. Combining the CDR3 with reference TRBV28 and TRBJ2-2 gives the whole variable domain DVKVTQSSRYLVKRTGEKVFLECVQDMDHENMFWYRQDPGLGLRLIYFSYDVKMKEKGDIPEGYSVSREKKERFSLILESASTNQTSMYLCASSSDYARTGELFFGEGSRLTVL.

CDR3 loop: CASSEGDYGYTF. The CDR3 coding sequence is TGTGCCAGCAGCGAGGGGGACTATGGCTACACCTTC. The V call is TRBV7-8, the J call TRBJ1-2, with a possible D match to TRBD1 (6 bases). Germline lookup yields CDR1 SGHVS and CDR2 FQNEAQ. The CDR3 runs 12 residues. Trimming stripped 5 bases from V and 3 bases from J, with 7 bases between.

V is TRBV19 and J is TRBJ2-3; TRBD2 agrees at 10 bases. The V gene's germline CDR1 is LNHDA and CDR2 SQIVND (reference sequence). V shed 5 bases, J shed 5 bases, and the junction held 7 bases outside the gene matches. This CDR3 is 15 amino acids long. CDR3 protein: CASSSSGSGGDTQYF. Written as DNA, the CDR3 is TGTGCCAGTAGTTCTAGCGGGAGCGGCGGAGATACGCAGTATTTT.

This clone was seen a single time. The chain is built from TRBV18 and TRBJ1-1; D call uncertain. V lost 2 bases to trimming and J lost 0 bases, with 10 bases between them. In germline, CDR1 is KGHSH, CDR2 LQKENI. The CDR3 extends over 15 amino acids. CDR3 protein: CASSPMTALNTEAFF. The CDR3 DNA follows: TGTGCCAGCTCACCAATGACGGCTTTGAACACTGAAGCTTTCTTT.

Written as DNA, the CDR3 is TGTGCTAGTGCCCCTGGGGGTAGTTCTGAAGCTTTCTTT. Its translation: CASAPGGSSEAFF. J is TRBJ1-1 and V is TRBV12-5; tentatively, D is TRBD1 (5 bases). The germline V gene encodes CDR1 LGHNT and CDR2 FRNRAP. This CDR3 has 13 residues. The ends were cut back, 7 bases at V and 6 bases at J, with 15 bases in the middle.

The chain is built from TRBV5-4 and TRBJ2-7; 14 positions match TRBD2. The germline V gene has CDR1 SGHNT and CDR2 YYREEE (reference sequence). The CDR3 extends over 16 amino acids. Trimming at V came to 3 bases and at J to 6 bases, leaving 8 bases not matched to a gene. This CDR3 reads CASSSPTSGRAGEQYF. The CDR3 DNA is TGTGCCAGCAGCTCGCCGACTAGCGGGAGGGCCGGCGAGCAGTACTTC.

As to this clone: The same CDR3 can be traced to other DNA sequences in this sample. The chain has TRBV9 and TRBJ2-1; 9 bases match TRBD1. This CDR3 comprises 15 residues. Germline CDR1 is SGDLS and CDR2 is YYNGEE. V dropped 3 bases and J dropped 3; count of bases not matched to a gene: 4. The CDR3 is CASSAPGQGYNEQFF. Here the CDR3 DNA reads TGTGCCAGCAGCGCGCCGGGACAGGGCTACAATGAGCAGTTCTTC.

Notes on this clone: A read error may be the cause here, since a much bigger clone is one base away. The rearrangement links TRBV25-1 to TRBJ2-7; D assignment may be TRBD1 or TRBD2 (5 bases each). The CDR3 is made up of 14 amino acids. CDR1 is MGHDK, CDR2 SYGVNS, per germline. The CDR3 loop is CASGGDRDAYEQCF. CDR3 DNA sequence: TGTGCCAGCGGAGGAGACCGGGACGCCTACGAGCAGTGCTTC.